A single sample gave rise to the 22 T cell receptor beta chains below, sequenced in a study of CD8+ T cells in alopecia areata. cDNA reverse transcribed from extracted RNA served as the sequencing template. The assay was immunoSEQ multiplex PCR, and TCRdb's table has in-frame clones only and misses some. The sample consists of about 190,000 clones, approximately 60% of them appearing once. Treatment reported: oral pan-JAK inhibitor, 5-10 mg twice daily. The sequencing here drew on CD4+ T cells sorted from blood, taken at week 4, from a patient treated with tofacitinib. These receptors originate from a human donor with alopecia areata.

This clone was detected a few times. The genes are TRBV7-2 and TRBJ1-2, with unresolved D. Between the trimmed V and J ends, which lost 3 bases and 3 bases, there was a span of 8 bases. The germline CDR1 and CDR2 sequences are SGHTA and FQGNSA. The CDR3 loop spans 13 amino acids. CDR3 residues: CASSFSWDYGYTF. CDR3 nucleotide sequence: TGTGCCAGCAGCTTTTCGTGGGACTATGGCTACACCTTC. The full variable domain, with the rest looked up from reference TRBV7-2 and TRBJ1-2, is GAGVSQSPSNKVTEKGKDVELRCDPISGHTALYWYRQSLGQGLEFLIYFQGNSAPDKSGLPSDRFSAERTGGSVSTLTIQRTQQEDSAVYLCASSFSWDYGYTFGSGTRLTVV.

DNA for the CDR3: TGCAGCGTTGCGATGCGGCTCGCAACTAATGAAAAACTGTTTTTT. This translates into CSVAMRLATNEKLFF. The chain combines TRBV29-1 with TRBJ1-4; D ambiguous. The germline V gene encodes CDR1 SQVTM and CDR2 ANQGSEA. This CDR3 is built from 15 residues. Trimming took 4 bases from V and 0 from J, leaving 12 bases between them.

The rearrangement links TRBV20-1 to TRBJ2-5; no firm D call. The V gene lost 4 bases and the J gene lost 5 bases, with 5 bases spanning the gap. CDR3 size: 10 residues. CDR1 is DFQATT, CDR2 SNEGSKA, per germline (reference sequence). The CDR3 DNA is TGCAGTGCTAATGAGGAGACCCAGTACTTC. Protein product: CSANEETQYF.

This clone has only a few counts. J is TRBJ1-5 and V is TRBV6-5; TRBD1 is a possible D gene (5 bases). With 6 bases removed from V and 4 bases from J, the gap between germline ends came to 10 bases. The CDR3 loop spans 13 amino acids. Per the germline V gene, CDR1 is MNHEY and CDR2 is SVGAGI. The CDR3 DNA follows: TGTGCCAGCAGCCGGGGGGTTAATCAGCCCCAGCATTTT. This sequence encodes CASSRGVNQPQHF.

This chain joins TRBV6-5 and TRBJ1-3, with no clear D. The germline V gene encodes CDR1 MNHEY and CDR2 SVGAGI. CDR3 size: 15 residues. The V end lost 2 bases, the J end lost 0 bases, and 8 bases lay between the germline ends. The CDR3 region is CASSYSGSSGNTIYF. The CDR3 DNA is TGTGCCAGCAGTTACAGCGGGAGCTCTGGAAACACCATATATTTT.

This clone was picked up a small number of times. The chain joins TRBV7-2 to TRBJ2-5; D tentatively reads TRBD1 or TRBD2 (5 bases each). The CDR3 covers 14 residues. Germline CDR1 is SGHTA and CDR2 is FQGNSA. V lost 4 bases to trimming and J lost 4 bases, with 13 bases between them. The CDR3 DNA reads as TGTGCCAGCAGCTCTAGCCGAGGGGTAGAGACCCAGTACTTC. Its translation: CASSSSRGVETQYF.

This clone has a single count. The chain links TRBV10-3 to TRBJ2-5; tentatively, D is TRBD2 (5 bases). V lost 3 bases and J 3 bases, leaving 8 bases between the germline ends. The CDR3 is made up of 13 amino acids. Germline V CDR1 and CDR2: ENHRY, SYGVKD. CDR3 protein: CAISDAGEETQYF. The CDR3 DNA reads TGTGCCATCAGTGATGCCGGGGAAGAGACCCAGTACTTC.

This chain links TRBV11-2 with TRBJ2-7, with 8 bases identical to TRBD2. The CDR3 has 15 amino acids. Trimming removed 1 base from V and 5 bases from J; junction bases left unmatched: 7. Germline V gives CDR1 SGHAT, CDR2 FQNNGV. CDR3 nucleotide sequence: TGTGCCAGCAGCTTAGCTGGGCGGGAGGTCGACGAGCAGTACTTC. This sequence encodes CASSLAGREVDEQYF. Full variable domain (rest looked up from reference TRBV11-2 and TRBJ2-7): EAGVAQSPRYKIIEKRQSVAFWCNPISGHATLYWYQQILGQGPKLLIQFQNNGVVDDSQLPKDRFSAERLKGVDSTLKIQPAKLEDSAVYLCASSLAGREVDEQYFGPGTRLTVT.

This chain links TRBV11-2 with TRBJ2-5; 7 bases align to TRBD1. The CDR3 runs to 13 residues. Germline CDR1 and CDR2: SGHAT and FQNNGV. The junction had 4 bases not matched to a gene; V was cut back by 5 bases and J by 4 bases. This chain's CDR3 is CASSPGQRETQYF. The CDR3 region has the DNA TGTGCCAGCAGCCCGGGACAGAGAGAGACCCAGTACTTC.

The rearrangement joins TRBV30 to TRBJ1-1, with D uncertain. The V and J ends lost 2 bases and 3 bases respectively, with 10 bases between them. CDR1 is GTSNPN and CDR2 is SVGIG in the germline V gene (reference sequence). CDR3 length equals 13 residues. As DNA, the CDR3 is TGTGCCTGGAGTTGGGCAGGCGACACTGAAGCTTTCTTT. Its protein is CAWSWAGDTEAFF. The variable domain in full, with the rest retrieved from reference TRBV30 and TRBJ1-1, is SQTIHQWPATLVQPVGSPLSLECTVEGTSNPNLYWYRQAAGRGLQLLFYSVGIGQISSEVPQNLSASRPQDRQFILSSKKLLLSDSGFYLCAWSWAGDTEAFFGQGTRLTVV.

V is TRBV4-2 and J is TRBJ2-1; D call uncertain. Trimming stripped 1 base from V and 3 bases from J, with 4 bases between. CDR3 size: 13 residues. Germline CDR1 is LGHNA and CDR2 is YNFKEQ. The CDR3 here is CASSQGDYNEQFF. DNA for the CDR3: TGTGCCAGCAGCCAAGGAGACTACAATGAGCAGTTCTTC.

J is TRBJ1-2 and V is TRBV28; possibly TRBD1 for D (6 bases). With 8 bases removed from V and 3 bases from J, the gap between germline ends came to 13 bases. Germline lookup yields CDR1 MDHEN and CDR2 SYDVKM. The CDR3 covers 13 residues. CDR3 DNA sequence: TGTGCCAGCGGTCCCCCAGGGGACTATGGCTACACCTTC. It codes for CASGPPGDYGYTF.

The chain carries TRBV30 and TRBJ2-5; maybe TRBD2 (6 bases). V was pared by 0 bases and J by 6 bases, with 14 bases between. CDR1 and CDR2 from the germline V gene are GTSNPN and SVGIG (reference sequence). The CDR3 consists of 14 residues. The CDR3 region has the DNA TGTGCCTGGAGTGTAGGACCGGGGGTCCAGACCCAGTACTTC. It yields the protein CAWSVGPGVQTQYF. Full variable domain (remainder filled in from reference TRBV30 and TRBJ2-5): SQTIHQWPATLVQPVGSPLSLECTVEGTSNPNLYWYRQAAGRGLQLLFYSVGIGQISSEVPQNLSASRPQDRQFILSSKKLLLSDSGFYLCAWSVGPGVQTQYFGPGTRLLVL.

The chain joins TRBV7-2 to TRBJ2-1, with 9 positions matching TRBD1. The CDR3 has 16 amino acids. The V segment lost 5 bases and the J segment 6 bases; nucleotides outside the gene matches: 11. The germline gives CDR1 SGHTA, CDR2 FQGNSA. The CDR3 loop reads CASSTRQGGVGNEQFF. The DNA of the CDR3 is TGTGCCAGCAGCACACGACAGGGGGGCGTGGGCAATGAGCAGTTCTTC.

This chain links TRBV5-1 with TRBJ2-6, with D hard to call. V lost 2 bases to trimming and J lost 2 bases, with 11 bases between them. Germline V gives CDR1 SGHRS, CDR2 YFSETQ. The CDR3 extends over 16 amino acids. CDR3 coding DNA: TGCGCCAGCAGCTTCCAGTGGCAAGCTGGGGCCAACGTCCTGACTTTC. Translating gives CASSFQWQAGANVLTF.

In its sample, this clone was seen a few times. The V and J genes are TRBV25-1 and TRBJ1-3; D ambiguous. CDR3 length: 11 amino acids. V shed 9 bases and J shed 9 bases, with 12 bases lying between them. The V gene's germline CDR1 is MGHDK and CDR2 SYGVNS. The CDR3 region is CASELHATIYF. The CDR3 coding sequence is TGTGCCAGTGAACTTCACGCCACCATATATTTT.

J is TRBJ2-7 and V is TRBV11-1; D might be TRBD1 (6 bases). CDR3 length: 14 residues. Germline assignment: CDR1 SGHAT and CDR2 FQDESV (reference sequence). Trimming stripped 5 bases from V and 6 bases from J, with 17 bases between. This CDR3 reads CASSLSYRAGEQYF. Here the CDR3 DNA reads TGTGCCAGCAGCCTGAGTTACAGGGCGGGCGAGCAGTACTTC.

This clone was observed a single time. The same CDR3 also results from other DNA sequences found in this sample. The chain carries TRBV30 and TRBJ2-5, with 7 bases that match TRBD1. The CDR3 has 12 residues. Per germline, CDR1 GTSNPN and CDR2 SVGIG (reference sequence). The junction had 3 bases not matched to a gene; V was cut back by 5 bases and J by 3 bases. The CDR3 region has the DNA TGTGCCTGGGGGGACAGAGAAGAGACCCAGTACTTC. Translation gives CAWGDREETQYF.

The chain has TRBV30 and TRBJ2-7, with unresolved D. The CDR3 covers 12 residues. In germline, CDR1 is GTSNPN, CDR2 SVGIG (reference sequence). V lost 1 base and J lost 6, with 10 bases in between. The CDR3, as DNA: TGTGCCTGGAGTGCCACCCTCTCCGAGCAGTACTTC. Its protein product is CAWSATLSEQYF.

This rearrangement joins TRBV9 to TRBJ2-5, with TRBD2 matching over 9 bases. Germline V gene lookup returns CDR1 SGDLS and CDR2 YYNGEE. V dropped 4 bases and J dropped 5; count of bases not matched to a gene: 12. The CDR3 consists of 16 residues. The CDR3 DNA sequence: TGTGCCAGCAGCCTAGGGACTAGCCTCGCCGGGGAGACCCAGTACTTC. Protein product: CASSLGTSLAGETQYF.

This sequence joins TRBV6-5 and TRBJ2-3; D is possibly TRBD1 (6 bases). The germline V gene has CDR1 MNHEY and CDR2 SVGAGI. The length of the CDR3 is 15 residues. The V end lost 5 bases, the J end lost 2 bases, and 14 bases lay between the germline ends. CDR3 loop: CASSNLRTDTDTQYF. CDR3 in DNA: TGTGCCAGCAGTAACCTACGGACAGACACAGATACGCAGTATTTT.

CDR3: CSAALGDTEAFF. The CDR3 bases are TGCAGCGCGGCGCTGGGGGACACTGAAGCTTTCTTT. The V call is TRBV29-1, the J call TRBJ1-1, with D possibly matching TRBD1 (5 bases). CDR1 SQVTM and CDR2 ANQGSEA come from the germline V gene. Trimming shortened V by 7 bases and J by 3 bases, and 12 bases separated the two germline ends. The CDR3 length is 12 residues.